Sequencing of this TCR delta chain was carried out in a study of gamma-delta chains in newborns, infants, children. Study overall: Microbial exposure reportedly drives polyclonal innate γδ T cell expansion after birth.

J was trimmed by 0 bases and V by 1 base; bases with no gene match: 6. There are 17 residues in the CDR3. CDR1 is TSWWSYY, CDR2 QGS, per germline. TCRdb used CATT to re-call clones from the reads. The data show under 6,000 delta-chain clones, about 5% seen once. The chain couples TRDV1 to TRDJ1, with 9 bases aligning to TRDD3. The TCR comes from a child who was a newborn, infant or young child, either healthy, febrile or measles-vaccinated (not recorded which). Sequencing was carried out using blood. CDR3 in amino acids: CALGEQYWGRYTDKLIF. CDR3 in DNA: TGTGCTCTTGGGGAACAGTACTGGGGGAGATACACCGATAAACTCATCTTT.